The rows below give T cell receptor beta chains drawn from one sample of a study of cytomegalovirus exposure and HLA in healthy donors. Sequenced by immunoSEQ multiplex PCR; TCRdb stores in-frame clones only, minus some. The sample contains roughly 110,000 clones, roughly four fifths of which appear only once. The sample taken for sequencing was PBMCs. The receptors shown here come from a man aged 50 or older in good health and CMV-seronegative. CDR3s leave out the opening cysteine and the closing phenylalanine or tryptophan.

CDR3aa: ASSLISGGGETQY
v_gene: TRBV28

CDR3aa: ASSIGTEGYGYT
v_gene: TRBV19

CDR3aa: ASSLTGSREQF
v_gene: TRBV5-1

CDR3aa: ASSDPGQGGNTEAF
v_gene: TRBV6-1

CDR3aa: ASSQGVTGADTGELF
v_gene: TRBV4-1

CDR3aa: ASSEALSGVMNTEAF
v_gene: TRBV6-1

CDR3aa: ASSLRGLMGTEAF
v_gene: TRBV5-1

CDR3aa: ASGWQVNQPQH
v_gene: TRBV19

CDR3aa: ASSSFGTYEQY
v_gene: TRBV7-9

CDR3aa: ASSEQTAANYGYT
v_gene: TRBV6-1

CDR3aa: ASRGQGVDGYT
v_gene: TRBV2

CDR3aa: ASSIRDTETGYT
v_gene: TRBV19

CDR3aa: ASRSPRGATGANVLT
v_gene: TRBV9

CDR3aa: ASPESTFSGFSESGQNTEAF
v_gene: TRBV28

CDR3aa: ASSSQGFTQTQY
v_gene: TRBV19

CDR3aa: ASSLRLAGDTGELF
v_gene: TRBV27

CDR3aa: ASSLPGSYGYT
v_gene: TRBV11-2

CDR3aa: SVEESGGGYT
v_gene: TRBV29-1

CDR3aa: ASSGGLGGETQY
v_gene: TRBV5-6

CDR3aa: ASSLGAGAFSFTDTQY
v_gene: TRBV5-5

CDR3aa: ASSSPVGVTTNEKLF
v_gene: TRBV7-8

CDR3aa: ASSHELTGTAVGQDTQY
v_gene: TRBV4-2

CDR3aa: SAEGAEGYT
v_gene: TRBV29-1

CDR3aa: ASSDGQLAGVSQDTQY
v_gene: TRBV2

CDR3aa: ASSSQTGYGYT
v_gene: TRBV25-1

CDR3aa: ASSSKGGNQPQH
v_gene: TRBV5-6

CDR3aa: ASSYLTGNTEAF
v_gene: TRBV6-5

CDR3aa: ASTTFRDRGWNEQF
v_gene: TRBV10-2

CDR3aa: ASSTGVGEKLF
v_gene: TRBV7-3

CDR3aa: ASSMGGFGNQPQH
v_gene: TRBV19

CDR3aa: ASSPSGQGPSYEQY
v_gene: TRBV18

CDR3aa: ASSRARGAEFEQPQH
v_gene: TRBV4-1

CDR3aa: AWSPKETQY
v_gene: TRBV30

CDR3aa: ASSESSTEAF
v_gene: TRBV10-2

CDR3aa: ASSPRGGRHQPQH
v_gene: TRBV7-2

CDR3aa: ASSEWAILVKKLF
v_gene: TRBV2

CDR3aa: ASSLASGQPGLTQH
v_gene: TRBV5-6

CDR3aa: ASSDGGRGYSNQPQH
v_gene: TRBV2

CDR3aa: SARTGDGANYGYT
v_gene: TRBV29-1

CDR3aa: ASRPNTGEPYGYT
v_gene: TRBV2

CDR3aa: ASSYPGRADTGELF
v_gene: TRBV5-4

CDR3aa: ASHSPPETQY
v_gene: TRBV25-1

CDR3aa: ASSLGGMRQPQH
v_gene: TRBV27

CDR3aa: ASSLVGGDNQPQH
v_gene: TRBV7-8

CDR3aa: ASSGGLALEETQY
v_gene: TRBV5-1

CDR3aa: ASSKRTSTDTQY
v_gene: TRBV7-8

CDR3aa: ASGQSGGPNQPQH
v_gene: TRBV6-1